This TCR beta chain was sequenced during a study of cytomegalovirus exposure and HLA in healthy donors. CDR3 length equals 12 residues. Germline CDR1 and CDR2: SGHRS and YFSETQ. Trimming removed 4 bases at V and 4 bases at J, with 9 bases between. For this clone: Its antigen remains unidentified.

General observations from the study: Later analysis demonstrated an association between a missense DCLRE1C variant and TCR beta V- and J-gene trimming. The authors later found HLA-associated TCR beta chains more clonally expanded than equally common others.

Both 60 Vbeta primers and 13 Jbeta primers went into the PCR. TCRdb keeps only in-frame clones here, not all; method: immunoSEQ multiplex PCR. There are about 120,000 clones in the sample; approximately 78% occur only once, and 3.3% lies in the top ten. This TCR was recovered from a woman aged 30 to 39 in good health and CMV-seropositive. The chain joins TRBV5-1 to TRBJ2-7; D possibly corresponds to TRBD1 (5 bases). The sequencing input was PBMCs. The CDR3 region has the DNA TGCGCCAGCAGCCATGACAGTTACGAGCAGTACTTC. This codes for CASSHDSYEQYF.